Given below is one TCR beta chain in context. Germline V gene sequence: CDR1 SGHTA, CDR2 FQGTGA. This CDR3 comprises 15 residues. The data were obtained in a study of blood T cells in healthy people across ages. For the second PCR, which ran for roughly 7 to 11 cycles, a sample-barcoded 5' primer and a J-beta primer mix were used. TCRdb recomputed calls from the 5' RACE reads with MiXCR, one row per CDR3 protein. The table lists about 800,000 distinct CDR3 sequences, 20% to 25% of them singletons. Separately, the same data were catalogued under a study of T cells of mothers and their children. From that second work: Input to cDNA synthesis comprised all extracted RNA, at a ratio of approximately 1.4 ug per 15 ul. Clones that were microchimeric and persistent were not detected among T cells.

This receptor was taken from a boy younger than 18 in good health. The rearrangement links TRBV7-3 to TRBJ2-5; 8 bases are a match to TRBD1. The J call may not be correct, given that the DNA end is closer to TRBJ2-1. The sequencing sample was made of blood. This CDR3 reads CASSLIGQGGNEQFF. The CDR3 DNA is TGTGCCAGCAGCTTAATAGGACAGGGAGGCAATGAGCAGTTCTTC.